These 15 T cell receptor beta chains originate from one sample sequenced in a study of shared clonotypes between healthy human individuals. Naivety among CD8 cells was defined by CD45RO negativity and positive CCR7 selection, thereby excluding terminally differentiated effector memory CD45RA+ cells. Clones were read by immunoSEQ multiplex PCR, and TCRdb kept only the in-frame ones, dropping some. The data contain about 2.1 million clones, about 92% of them singletons. Sequencing used naive CD8+ T cells from PBMCs. These TCRs come from a young man in good health. Some clones in this sample may be carry-over from other donors' samples.

In its sample, this clone was seen once. The chain is built from TRBV28 and TRBJ1-3; D call uncertain. Germline CDR1 is MDHEN and CDR2 is SYDVKM. The CDR3 is made up of 13 amino acids. Trimming took 7 bases from V and 4 from J, leaving 11 bases between them. The DNA of the CDR3 is TGTGCCAGCACGGCAGCAGCGGGAAACACCATATATTTT. Translating gives CASTAAAGNTIYF.

This chain links TRBV5-1 with TRBJ2-2, with 7 bases matching TRBD2. CDR1 and CDR2 from the germline V gene are SGHRS and YFSETQ. The CDR3 totals 16 residues. V gave up 0 bases and J gave up 6 bases; unmatched junction bases: 8. The CDR3: CASSLGGLHKAGELFF. The CDR3 DNA reads as TGCGCCAGCAGCTTGGGGGGACTACATAAAGCCGGGGAGCTGTTTTTT.

The CDR3 bases are TGTGCCAGCAGCCGACCCGGGGCCGCGCGGGAGCAGTACTTC. The encoded protein is CASSRPGAAREQYF. The V call is TRBV7-9, the J call TRBJ2-7; D might be TRBD1 or TRBD2, each matching 5 bases. Trimming stripped 5 bases from V and 7 bases from J, with 18 bases between. CDR1 SEHNR and CDR2 FQNEAQ come from the germline V gene (reference sequence). The CDR3 sequence is 14 residues long.

The chain links TRBV28 to TRBJ2-5; 9 bases align to TRBD2. Trimming removed 6 bases from V and 1 base from J; junction bases left unmatched: 6. The CDR3 loop spans 15 amino acids. Germline-derived CDR1 and CDR2 are MDHEN and SYDVKM. The CDR3 loop reads CASRHQLAGQETQYF. The DNA of the CDR3 is TGTGCCAGCAGACACCAACTAGCGGGCCAAGAGACCCAGTACTTC.

With regard to this clone: The same CDR3 can be traced to other DNA sequences in this sample. The chain couples TRBV6-1 to TRBJ2-7; 9 nucleotides match TRBD1. V was pared by 3 bases and J by 4 bases, with 10 bases of the junction left unmatched. Germline V gene sequence: CDR1 MNHNS, CDR2 SASEGT. The CDR3 length is 16 residues. In DNA, the CDR3 is TGTGCCAGCAGTGAGCCGAGGGGACAGGGATGGTACGAGCAGTACTTC. This encodes CASSEPRGQGWYEQYF.

Concerning this clone itself: The identical CDR3 is also encoded by other nucleotide sequences in the sample. The chain links TRBV5-6 to TRBJ2-7; 10 positions match TRBD2. The germline gives CDR1 SGHDT, CDR2 YYEEEE. CDR3 length equals 14 residues. The ends lost 4 bases at V and 4 bases at J; junction bases unmatched: 5. The CDR3 DNA reads TGTGCCAGCAGCCCCGGGACTAGCGCGTACGAGCAGTACTTC. Translating gives CASSPGTSAYEQYF.

The CDR3 DNA sequence: TGCAGCGTCTCAAGCCTCCACTACTATGGCTACACCTTC. The encoded protein is CSVSSLHYYGYTF. J is TRBJ1-2 and V is TRBV29-1; D unclear. Germline V gene lookup returns CDR1 SQVTM and CDR2 ANQGSEA. The CDR3 contains 13 residues. V lost 6 bases and J lost 3, with 14 bases in between.

The chain links TRBV27 to TRBJ1-5, with no clear D. From germline, CDR1 is MNHEY and CDR2 SMNVEV (reference sequence). This CDR3 has 12 amino acids. V was trimmed by 3 bases and J by 1 base, leaving 1 base between them. DNA of the CDR3: TGTGCCAGCAGTTTGAGCAATCAGCCCCAGCATTTT. Translated, it gives CASSLSNQPQHF.

CDR3 loop: CASSLTGRAAFSGANVLTF. The CDR3 coding sequence is TGTGCCAGCAGTTTAACGGGGAGGGCGGCCTTCTCTGGGGCCAACGTCCTGACTTTC. The V call is TRBV27, the J call TRBJ2-6, with 7 bases identical to TRBD2. Germline V lookup: CDR1 MNHEY, CDR2 SMNVEV (reference sequence). The V gene end was trimmed by 2 bases and the J gene end by 0 bases; junction bases not matched to a gene: 10. The CDR3 totals 19 residues.

The chain has TRBV14 and TRBJ1-1, with unresolved D. V lost 0 bases and J 11 bases, leaving 16 bases between the germline ends. This CDR3 is built from 14 residues. CDR1 and CDR2 from the germline V gene are SGHDN and FVKESK. This CDR3 is CASSQDLSPGVAFF. The CDR3 DNA follows: TGTGCCAGCAGCCAAGATCTTAGTCCGGGTGTGGCTTTCTTT.

The rearrangement uses TRBV28 and TRBJ2-7, with D hard to call. Germline values: CDR1 MDHEN, CDR2 SYDVKM. This CDR3 has 13 residues. Trimming removed 2 bases from V and 3 bases from J, with 8 bases in between. The CDR3 sequence: CASSLGSHYEQYF. The CDR3 DNA follows: TGTGCCAGCAGTTTAGGGTCCCACTACGAGCAGTACTTC.

This chain uses TRBV4-2 with TRBJ2-7; 10 bases agree with TRBD1. This CDR3 spans 17 amino acids. Trimming cost V 3 bases and J 4 bases; bases outside gene matches: 12. Germline CDR1 is LGHNA and CDR2 is YNFKEQ. CDR3 residues: CASSQDGPGQGPYEQYF. In DNA, the CDR3 is TGTGCCAGCAGCCAGGACGGGCCGGGACAGGGGCCTTACGAGCAGTACTTC.

This clone came up once. The gene calls are TRBV29-1 and TRBJ1-2; D is ambiguous. CDR1 and CDR2 from the germline V gene are SQVTM and ANQGSEA. This CDR3 comprises 12 residues. Trimming removed 6 bases at V and 4 bases at J, with 12 bases between. The CDR3 DNA reads as TGCAGCGTACATTACGATCCCTATGGCTACACCTTC. Amino acids: CSVHYDPYGYTF.

The chain carries TRBV7-9 and TRBJ2-7; D is ambiguous. Looked up from germline, CDR1 is SEHNR and CDR2 is FQNEAQ (reference sequence). This CDR3 contains 12 residues. With 5 bases removed from V and 5 bases from J, the gap between germline ends came to 10 bases. CDR3 bases: TGTGCCAGCAGCCTATATAAGAACGAGCAGTACTTC. This gives the protein CASSLYKNEQYF.

The chain joins TRBV6-5 to TRBJ2-7; TRBD2 is a possible D gene (6 bases). Germline CDR1 reads MNHEY; CDR2 reads SVGAGI. This CDR3 is built from 15 residues. Trimming cost V 4 bases and J 1 base, with 14 bases left between them. The CDR3 here is CASSSWGGGSYEQYF. The CDR3 DNA sequence: TGTGCCAGCAGTTCGTGGGGCGGAGGGTCCTACGAGCAGTACTTC.